This is a list of T cell receptor beta chains from one sample in a study of blood T cells in healthy people across ages. TCRdb reanalysed the 5' RACE reads using MiXCR and keeps one entry per CDR3 protein. The sample includes about 780,000 distinct CDR3 sequences, about half of them seen just once. Sample: blood. These receptors were obtained from a man at least 80 years old in good health. The CDR3 runs from the conserved cysteine through the conserved F or W. The order of the fields is CDR3 protein, CDR3 DNA, V gene, D gene, J gene, clone size. A D gene is named only where the DNA matches it firmly. Only part of the rows carry a size: once, few, many, or a class if the clone is expanded.

CDR3 protein: CASSFGSNEQFF; CDR3 DNA: TGTGCCAGCAGCTTCGGGAGTAATGAGCAGTTCTTC; V gene: TRBV7-6; D gene: NA; J gene: TRBJ2-1; clone size: few
CDR3 protein: CASSPWGRGLYEQYF; CDR3 DNA: TGTGCCAGCAGTCCATGGGGCAGGGGTCTCTACGAGCAGTACTTC; V gene: TRBV25-1; D gene: NA; J gene: TRBJ2-7; clone size: NA
CDR3 protein: CASSRQRLAGGREQYF; CDR3 DNA: TGTGCCAGCAGTAGACAGAGACTAGCGGGAGGTCGGGAGCAGTACTTC; V gene: TRBV12-3/TRBV12-4; D gene: TRBD2; J gene: TRBJ2-7; clone size: NA
CDR3 protein: CASSVGVVDQSEQYF; CDR3 DNA: TGTGCCAGCAGCGTAGGAGTTGTAGATCAGAGCGAGCAGTACTTC; V gene: TRBV9; D gene: NA; J gene: TRBJ2-7; clone size: NA
CDR3 protein: CASSVGTQPSEAFF; CDR3 DNA: TGTGCCAGCAGTGTGGGGACACAACCCTCTGAAGCTTTCTTT; V gene: TRBV28; D gene: NA; J gene: TRBJ1-1; clone size: NA
CDR3 protein: CASSWWTQYF; CDR3 DNA: TGCGCCAGCAGCTGGTGGACCCAGTACTTC; V gene: TRBV5-1; D gene: NA; J gene: TRBJ2-5; clone size: NA
CDR3 protein: CASGRDIQYF; CDR3 DNA: TGTGCCAGCGGACGGGACATTCAGTACTTC; V gene: TRBV5-6; D gene: NA; J gene: TRBJ2-4; clone size: few
CDR3 protein: CASLEGVSGANVLTF; CDR3 DNA: TGTGCCAGCTTGGAAGGGGTCTCTGGGGCCAACGTCCTGACTTTC; V gene: TRBV28; D gene: NA; J gene: TRBJ2-6; clone size: NA
CDR3 protein: CASSQRLGQGNEQYF; CDR3 DNA: TGTGCCAGCAGTCAGAGGCTGGGACAGGGAAACGAGCAGTACTTC; V gene: TRBV12-3/TRBV12-4; D gene: TRBD1; J gene: TRBJ2-7; clone size: few
CDR3 protein: CASSSPGLAVQETQYF; CDR3 DNA: TGTGCCAGCAGCTCGCCGGGACTAGCGGTTCAAGAGACCCAGTACTTC; V gene: TRBV7-2; D gene: TRBD2; J gene: TRBJ2-5; clone size: few
CDR3 protein: CASSQKSGSLNEQFF; CDR3 DNA: TGTGCCAGCAGCCAAAAAAGCGGGAGCCTGAATGAGCAGTTCTTC; V gene: TRBV7-3; D gene: TRBD2; J gene: TRBJ2-1; clone size: few
CDR3 protein: CASSGVGETQYF; CDR3 DNA: TGTGCCAGCAGCGGAGTGGGGGAGACCCAGTACTTC; V gene: TRBV12-3/TRBV12-4; D gene: NA; J gene: TRBJ2-5; clone size: few
CDR3 protein: CASSPGSLHEQYF; CDR3 DNA: TGTGCCAGCAGCCCCGGGAGTCTCCACGAGCAGTACTTC; V gene: TRBV7-2; D gene: NA; J gene: TRBJ2-7; clone size: many
CDR3 protein: CASSLGRITEAFF; CDR3 DNA: TGTGCCAGCAGCTTGGGGAGGATAACTGAAGCTTTCTTT; V gene: TRBV7-9; D gene: NA; J gene: TRBJ1-1; clone size: once
CDR3 protein: CASSYPGGMKTQYF; CDR3 DNA: TGTGCCAGCAGTTACCCTGGGGGGATGAAGACCCAGTACTTC; V gene: TRBV6-5; D gene: NA; J gene: TRBJ2-5; clone size: NA
CDR3 protein: CASRRTNVNTEAFF; CDR3 DNA: TGTGCCAGCAGACGGACAAACGTGAACACTGAAGCTTTCTTT; V gene: TRBV12-3/TRBV12-4; D gene: NA; J gene: TRBJ1-1; clone size: NA
CDR3 protein: CSATDSRYEQYF; CDR3 DNA: TGCAGTGCTACGGACAGCAGATACGAGCAGTACTTC; V gene: TRBV20-1; D gene: NA; J gene: TRBJ2-7; clone size: once
CDR3 protein: CASSSGPDTQYF; CDR3 DNA: TGTGCCAGCAGCTCTGGCCCAGATACGCAGTATTTT; V gene: TRBV7-2; D gene: NA; J gene: TRBJ2-3; clone size: many
CDR3 protein: CASSQDMGASGRRQYF; CDR3 DNA: TGTGCCAGCAGCCAAGATATGGGGGCTAGCGGTAGACGGCAGTATTTT; V gene: TRBV3-1; D gene: NA; J gene: TRBJ2-3; clone size: NA
CDR3 protein: CASSSGASGRIVEQFF; CDR3 DNA: TGTGCCAGCAGCTCAGGGGCTAGCGGGAGGATTGTTGAGCAGTTCTTC; V gene: TRBV6-6; D gene: TRBD2; J gene: TRBJ2-1; clone size: once
CDR3 protein: CARKSTPSSYEQYF; CDR3 DNA: TGTGCCAGAAAAAGCACCCCCAGCTCCTACGAGCAGTACTTC; V gene: TRBV7-9; D gene: NA; J gene: TRBJ2-7; clone size: NA
CDR3 protein: CASSQYTGRETQYF; CDR3 DNA: TGTGCCAGCAGCCAATACACAGGGCGGGAGACCCAGTACTTC; V gene: TRBV6-2/TRBV6-3; D gene: NA; J gene: TRBJ2-5; clone size: NA
CDR3 protein: CASSGRDKWGQFF; CDR3 DNA: TGTGCCAGCAGTGGCCGAGACAAATGGGGGCAGTTCTTC; V gene: TRBV2; D gene: NA; J gene: TRBJ2-1; clone size: NA
CDR3 protein: CASSLKGTEAFF; CDR3 DNA: TGTGCCAGCAGCTTAAAGGGTACTGAAGCTTTCTTT; V gene: TRBV27; D gene: NA; J gene: TRBJ1-1; clone size: NA
CDR3 protein: CASSPMAGPPGTQYF; CDR3 DNA: TGTGCCAGCAGTCCGATGGCAGGACCGCCGGGGACCCAGTACTTC; V gene: TRBV12-3/TRBV12-4; D gene: NA; J gene: TRBJ2-5; clone size: many
CDR3 protein: CSARGTPNEQFF; CDR3 DNA: TGCAGTGCTAGAGGGACCCCCAATGAGCAGTTCTTC; V gene: TRBV20-1; D gene: NA; J gene: TRBJ2-1; clone size: NA
CDR3 protein: CASSWARVTEAFF; CDR3 DNA: TGTGCCAGCAGTTGGGCCCGGGTCACTGAAGCTTTCTTT; V gene: TRBV28; D gene: NA; J gene: TRBJ1-1; clone size: NA
CDR3 protein: CASSIQMTPNTEAFF; CDR3 DNA: TGTGCCAGTAGTATACAGATGACACCAAACACTGAAGCTTTCTTT; V gene: TRBV19; D gene: NA; J gene: TRBJ1-1; clone size: NA
CDR3 protein: CASSRVSYNSPLHF; CDR3 DNA: TGTGCCAGCAGCAGGGTATCCTATAATTCACCCCTCCACTTT; V gene: TRBV12-3/TRBV12-4; D gene: NA; J gene: TRBJ1-6; clone size: many
CDR3 protein: CAGSQGLRLNEQFF; CDR3 DNA: TGTGCCGGCAGCCAAGGTCTGCGGCTCAATGAGCAGTTCTTC; V gene: TRBV3-1; D gene: NA; J gene: TRBJ2-1; clone size: NA